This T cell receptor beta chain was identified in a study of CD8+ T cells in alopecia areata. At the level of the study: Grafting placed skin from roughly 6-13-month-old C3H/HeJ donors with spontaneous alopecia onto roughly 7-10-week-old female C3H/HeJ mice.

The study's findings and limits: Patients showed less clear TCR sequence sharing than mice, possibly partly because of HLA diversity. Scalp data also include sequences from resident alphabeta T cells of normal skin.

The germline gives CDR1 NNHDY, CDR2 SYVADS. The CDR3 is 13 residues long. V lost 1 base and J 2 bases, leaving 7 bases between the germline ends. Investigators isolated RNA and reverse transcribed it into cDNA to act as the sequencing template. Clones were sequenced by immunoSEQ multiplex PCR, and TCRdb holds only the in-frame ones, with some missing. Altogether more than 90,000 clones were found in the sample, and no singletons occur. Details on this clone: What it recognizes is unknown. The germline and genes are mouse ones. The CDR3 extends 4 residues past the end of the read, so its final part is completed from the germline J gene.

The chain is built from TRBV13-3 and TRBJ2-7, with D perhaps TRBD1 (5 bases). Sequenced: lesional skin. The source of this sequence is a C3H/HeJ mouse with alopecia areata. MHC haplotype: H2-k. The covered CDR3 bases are TGTGCCAGCAGTGATACGACAGCCTAT. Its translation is CASSDTTAY. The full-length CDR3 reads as CASSDTTAYEQYF.